This T cell receptor beta chain was identified during a study of CD8 T cells in Susac syndrome. RNA was extracted with the RNeasy kit, and a quantity of 0.5 to 1 ug was reverse transcribed using random hexamers. The CDR3 of TCR beta was amplified by immunoSEQ multiplex PCR across 54 Vbeta and 13 Jbeta. TCRdb called the immunoSEQ multiplex PCR reads again in MiXCR, with one record for every CDR3 protein. The repertoire holds 200,000 to 250,000 distinct CDR3 sequences, with 80% to 95% as singletons. The CDR3 is made up of 13 amino acids. Per germline, CDR1 SNHLY and CDR2 FYNNEI. V lost 7 bases, J lost 2 bases, and 11 bases lay in between. TEMRA cells were enriched by FACS, while CD8+ and CD4+ T cells were obtained through a negative isolation that was performed magnetically.

Source material: CD8+ T cells from PBMCs. This chain connects TRBV2 to TRBJ1-2; TRBD1 is a possible D gene (6 bases). This sequence originates from a human donor with multiple sclerosis. CDR3 DNA sequence: TGTGCCAGCAAGGGGACAATGAACTATGGCTACACCTTC. Its translation is CASKGTMNYGYTF. Based on the CDR3 plus reference TRBV2 and TRBJ1-2, the full variable domain is EPEVTQTPSHQVTQMGQEVILRCVPISNHLYFYWYRQILGQKVEFLVSFYNNEISEKSEIFDDQFSVERPDGSNFTLKIRSTKLEDSAMYFCASKGTMNYGYTFGSGTRLTVV.